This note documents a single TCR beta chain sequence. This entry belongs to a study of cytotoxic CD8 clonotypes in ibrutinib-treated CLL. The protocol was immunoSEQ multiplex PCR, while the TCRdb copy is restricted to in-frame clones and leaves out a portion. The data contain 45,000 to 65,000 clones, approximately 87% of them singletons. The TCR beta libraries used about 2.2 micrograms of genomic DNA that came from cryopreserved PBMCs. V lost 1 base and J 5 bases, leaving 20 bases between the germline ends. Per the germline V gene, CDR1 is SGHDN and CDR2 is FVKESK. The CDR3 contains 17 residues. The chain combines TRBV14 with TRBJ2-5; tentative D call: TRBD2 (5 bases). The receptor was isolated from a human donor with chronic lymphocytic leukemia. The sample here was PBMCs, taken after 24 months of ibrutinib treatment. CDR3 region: CASSQGQIEGAGETQYF. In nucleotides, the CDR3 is TGTGCCAGCAGCCAAGGACAAATCGAGGGAGCCGGGGAGACCCAGTACTTC.